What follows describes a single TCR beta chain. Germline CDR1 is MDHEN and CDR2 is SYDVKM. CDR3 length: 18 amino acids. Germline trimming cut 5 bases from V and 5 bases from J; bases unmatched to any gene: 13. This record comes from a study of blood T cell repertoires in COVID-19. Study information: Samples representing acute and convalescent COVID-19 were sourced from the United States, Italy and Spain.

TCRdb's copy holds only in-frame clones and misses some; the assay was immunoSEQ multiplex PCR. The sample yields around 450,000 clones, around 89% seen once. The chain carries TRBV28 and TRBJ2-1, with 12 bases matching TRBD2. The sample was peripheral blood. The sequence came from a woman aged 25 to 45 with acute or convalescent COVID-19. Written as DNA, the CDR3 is TGTGCCAGCAGTCCCTCTCCATGGACTAGCGGGGTGGACAATGAGCAGTTCTTC. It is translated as CASSPSPWTSGVDNEQFF.